This TCR beta chain comes out of a study of T cells in Graves' hyperthyroidism and ophthalmopathy. The CDR3 is 15 amino acids. Germline loops: CDR1 SGHKS, CDR2 YYEKEE (reference sequence). V was pared by 2 bases and J by 0 bases, with 5 bases of the junction left unmatched. This clonotype was seen at least ten times. TCR beta CDR3 regions were amplified from RNA. HTBI primers were used for first-round RT-PCR of the TCR CDR3. Each CDR3 protein is one row after TCRdb ran MiXCR on the multiplex PCR reads. The sample shows 500,000 to 650,000 distinct CDR3 sequences, around 43% of them seen only once. The receptor's source is an adult woman with Graves' disease, either hyperthyroidism or ophthalmopathy (not recorded which). The sequencing input was peripheral blood or thyroid tissue (not recorded which). V usage is TRBV5-5 and J usage is TRBJ2-7, with 7 bases aligning to TRBD2. The CDR3 nucleotides read TGTGCCAGCAGCTTTGGCCTAGCGGACTCCTACGAGCAGTACTTC. Protein sequence: CASSFGLADSYEQYF.